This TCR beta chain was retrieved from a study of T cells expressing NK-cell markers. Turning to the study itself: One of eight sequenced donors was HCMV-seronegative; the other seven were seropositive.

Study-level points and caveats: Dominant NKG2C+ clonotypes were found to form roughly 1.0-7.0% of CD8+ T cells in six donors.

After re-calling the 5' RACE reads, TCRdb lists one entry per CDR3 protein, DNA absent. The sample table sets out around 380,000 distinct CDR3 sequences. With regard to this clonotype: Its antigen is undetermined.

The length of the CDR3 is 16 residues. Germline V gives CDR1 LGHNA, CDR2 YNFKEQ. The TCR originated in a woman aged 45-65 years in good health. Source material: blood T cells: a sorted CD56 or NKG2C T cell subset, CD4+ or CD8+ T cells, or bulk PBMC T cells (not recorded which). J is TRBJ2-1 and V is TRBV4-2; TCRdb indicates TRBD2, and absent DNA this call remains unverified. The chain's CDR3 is CASSLRGGSGSWEQFF.